The entry below gives a single T cell receptor (beta chain) sequence along with its context. Authors' analysis steps: How many nucleated cells were present was estimated from reference gene primer amplification. TCRdb's table, derived via immunoSEQ multiplex PCR, lists solely in-frame clones and lacks some. Clone size and V and J calls were adopted from that table, with D and trimming inferred from the DNA. The sample contains roughly 250,000 clones, roughly 88% of which appear only once. The source of the sample is a study of blood T cell repertoires in COVID-19. In the study overall: Samples came from the United States, Italy and Spain, spanning acute and convalescent COVID-19. In each case, the material was cDNA or gDNA derived from T cells, B-cell-depleted T cells, or PBMCs.

The V end lost 8 bases, the J end lost 2 bases, and 11 bases lay between the germline ends. Germline V CDR1 and CDR2: SGHTA, FQGNSA. This CDR3 region has 13 residues. Membership in each cohort depended on participant-reported clinical history. The origin of this receptor is a woman aged 40 to 50 with acute COVID-19. The V call is TRBV7-2, the J call TRBJ2-3; D possibly corresponds to TRBD1 (5 bases). Sequenced: PBMCs or T cells enriched from blood (not recorded which). The CDR3 here is CASGQDNTDTQYF. The CDR3 DNA follows: TGTGCCAGCGGTCAGGACAACACAGATACGCAGTATTTT.